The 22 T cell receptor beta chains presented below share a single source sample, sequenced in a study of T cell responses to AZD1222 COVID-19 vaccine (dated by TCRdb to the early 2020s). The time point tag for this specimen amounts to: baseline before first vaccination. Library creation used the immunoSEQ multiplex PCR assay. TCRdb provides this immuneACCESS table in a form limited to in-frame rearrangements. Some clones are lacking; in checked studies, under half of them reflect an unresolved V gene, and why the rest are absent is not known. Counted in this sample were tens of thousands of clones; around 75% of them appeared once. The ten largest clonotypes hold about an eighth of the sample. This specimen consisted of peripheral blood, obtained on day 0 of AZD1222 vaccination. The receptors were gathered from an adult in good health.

DNA for the CDR3: TGTGCCAGCAGCTGGGATGGACAGGGGGGCACCGGGGAGCTGTTTTTT. Protein sequence: CASSWDGQGGTGELFF. The V and J genes are TRBV5-6 and TRBJ2-2, with TRBD1 matching 10 bases. The germline CDR1 and CDR2 sequences are SGHDT and YYEEEE. The trim removed 3 bases at V and 4 bases at J, leaving 6 bases unmatched. This CDR3 contains 16 residues.

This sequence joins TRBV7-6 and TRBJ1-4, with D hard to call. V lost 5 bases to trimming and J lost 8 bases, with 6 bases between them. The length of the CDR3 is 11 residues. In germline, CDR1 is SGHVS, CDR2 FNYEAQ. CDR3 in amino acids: CASSPDEKLFF. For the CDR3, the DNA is TGTGCCAGCAGCCCCGACGAAAAACTGTTTTTT.

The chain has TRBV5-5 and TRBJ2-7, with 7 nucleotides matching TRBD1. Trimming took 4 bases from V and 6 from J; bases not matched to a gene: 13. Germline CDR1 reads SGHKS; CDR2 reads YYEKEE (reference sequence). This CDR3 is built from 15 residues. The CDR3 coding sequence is TGTGCCAGCAGCCCTCCGAGACAGGGAGCGGCCGAGCAGTACTTC. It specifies CASSPPRQGAAEQYF.

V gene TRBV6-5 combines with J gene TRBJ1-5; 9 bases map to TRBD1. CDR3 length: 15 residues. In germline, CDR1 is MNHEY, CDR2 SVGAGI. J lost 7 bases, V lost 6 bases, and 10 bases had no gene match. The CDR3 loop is CASSDTGGPRQPQHF. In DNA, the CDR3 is TGTGCCAGCAGCGATACAGGGGGCCCTCGACAGCCCCAGCATTTT.

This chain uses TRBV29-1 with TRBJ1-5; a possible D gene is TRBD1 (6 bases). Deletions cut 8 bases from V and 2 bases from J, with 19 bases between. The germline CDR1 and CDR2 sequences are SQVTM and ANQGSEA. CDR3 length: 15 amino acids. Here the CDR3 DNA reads TGCAGCCGGGGGGGGCCGGATACGGGCAATCAGCCCCAGCATTTT. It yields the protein CSRGGPDTGNQPQHF.

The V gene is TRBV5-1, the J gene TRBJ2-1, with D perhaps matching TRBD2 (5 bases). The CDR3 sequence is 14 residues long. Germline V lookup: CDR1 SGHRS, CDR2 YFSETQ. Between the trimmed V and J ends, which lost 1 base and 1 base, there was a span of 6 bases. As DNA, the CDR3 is TGCGCCAGCAGCTTGCGGGAATCCTACAATGAGCAGTTCTTC. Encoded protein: CASSLRESYNEQFF.

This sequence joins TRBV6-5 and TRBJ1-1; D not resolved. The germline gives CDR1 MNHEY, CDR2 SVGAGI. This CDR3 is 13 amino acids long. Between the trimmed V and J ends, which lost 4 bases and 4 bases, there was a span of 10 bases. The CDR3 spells CASSSQRFTEAFF. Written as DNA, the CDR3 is TGTGCCAGCAGTTCCCAGCGGTTCACTGAAGCTTTCTTT.

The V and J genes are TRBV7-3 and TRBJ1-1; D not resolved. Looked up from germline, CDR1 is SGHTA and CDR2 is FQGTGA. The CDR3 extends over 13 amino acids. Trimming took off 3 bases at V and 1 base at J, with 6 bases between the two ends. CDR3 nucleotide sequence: TGTGCCAGCAGCTTTTGGGAGAACACTGAAGCTTTCTTT. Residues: CASSFWENTEAFF.

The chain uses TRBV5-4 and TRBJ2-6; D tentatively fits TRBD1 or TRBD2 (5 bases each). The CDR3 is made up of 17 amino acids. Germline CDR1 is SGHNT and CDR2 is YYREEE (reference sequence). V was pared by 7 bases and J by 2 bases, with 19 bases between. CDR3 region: CASSPRGDSTGANVLTF. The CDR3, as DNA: TGTGCCAGCTCCCCCAGAGGGGATTCTACTGGGGCCAACGTCCTGACTTTC.

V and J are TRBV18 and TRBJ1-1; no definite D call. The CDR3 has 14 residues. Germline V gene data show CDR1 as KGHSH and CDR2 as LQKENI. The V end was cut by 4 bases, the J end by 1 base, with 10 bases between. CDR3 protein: CASSLAAGNTEAFF. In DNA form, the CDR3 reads TGTGCCAGCTCACTAGCCGCGGGGAACACTGAAGCTTTCTTT.

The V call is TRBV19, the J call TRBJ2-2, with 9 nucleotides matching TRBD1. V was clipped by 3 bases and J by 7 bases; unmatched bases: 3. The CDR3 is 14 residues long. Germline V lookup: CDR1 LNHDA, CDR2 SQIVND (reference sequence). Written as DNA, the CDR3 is TGTGCCAGTAGTATGGGGACAGGGTACGGGGAGCTGTTTTTT. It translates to CASSMGTGYGELFF.

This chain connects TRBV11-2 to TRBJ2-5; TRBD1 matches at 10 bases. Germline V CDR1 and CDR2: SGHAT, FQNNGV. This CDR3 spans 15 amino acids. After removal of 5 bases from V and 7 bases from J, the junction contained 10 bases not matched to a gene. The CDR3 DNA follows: TGTGCCAGCAGCGCCGGGACAGGGGCCCCATCGACCCAGTACTTC. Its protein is CASSAGTGAPSTQYF.

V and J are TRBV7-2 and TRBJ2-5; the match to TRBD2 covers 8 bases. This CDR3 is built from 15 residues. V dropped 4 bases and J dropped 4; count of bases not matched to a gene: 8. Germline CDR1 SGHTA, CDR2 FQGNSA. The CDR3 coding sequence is TGTGCCAGCAGCTCAAAAGCGGGGGAGGTAGAGACCCAGTACTTC. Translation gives CASSSKAGEVETQYF.

The CDR3 DNA is TGTGCCACCCGTACCCCGAGCTCCTACAATGAGCAGTTCTTC. It codes for CATRTPSSYNEQFF. The rearrangement uses TRBV27 and TRBJ2-1, with D hard to call. The germline V gene has CDR1 MNHEY and CDR2 SMNVEV (reference sequence). V lost 10 bases, J lost 0 bases, and 13 bases lay in between. The CDR3 length is 14 residues.

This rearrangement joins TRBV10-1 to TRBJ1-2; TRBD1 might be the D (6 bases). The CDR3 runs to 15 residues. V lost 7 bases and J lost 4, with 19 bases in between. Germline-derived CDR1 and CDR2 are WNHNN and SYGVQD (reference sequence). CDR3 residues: CASKETGPQGYGYTF. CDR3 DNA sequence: TGCGCCAGCAAGGAAACAGGGCCCCAGGGCTATGGCTACACCTTC.

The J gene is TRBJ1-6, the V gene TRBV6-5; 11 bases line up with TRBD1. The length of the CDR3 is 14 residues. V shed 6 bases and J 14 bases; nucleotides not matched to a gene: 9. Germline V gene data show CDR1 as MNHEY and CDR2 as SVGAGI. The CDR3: CASRPPGQGEALHF. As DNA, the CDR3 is TGTGCCAGCAGGCCGCCGGGACAGGGGGAGGCCCTCCACTTT.

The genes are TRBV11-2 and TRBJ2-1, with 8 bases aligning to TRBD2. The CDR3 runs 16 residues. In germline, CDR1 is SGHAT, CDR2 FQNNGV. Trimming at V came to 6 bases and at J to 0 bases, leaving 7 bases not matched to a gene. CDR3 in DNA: TGTGCCAGCAGTTCCGGGGGGGCCAGCTCCTACAATGAGCAGTTCTTC. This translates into CASSSGGASSYNEQFF.

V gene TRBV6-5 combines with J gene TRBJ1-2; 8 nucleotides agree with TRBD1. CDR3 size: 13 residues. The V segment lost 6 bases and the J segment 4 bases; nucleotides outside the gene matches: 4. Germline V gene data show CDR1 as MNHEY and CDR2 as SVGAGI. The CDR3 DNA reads TGTGCCAGCAGACGTACAGGGGGCTATGGCTACACCTTC. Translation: CASRRTGGYGYTF.

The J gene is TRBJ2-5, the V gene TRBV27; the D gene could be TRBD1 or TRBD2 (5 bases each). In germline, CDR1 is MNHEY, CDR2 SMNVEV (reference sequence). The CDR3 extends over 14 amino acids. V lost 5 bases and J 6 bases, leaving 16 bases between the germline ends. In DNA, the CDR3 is TGTGCCAGCAGTACCGGGACGGCTCAAAAGACCCAGTACTTC. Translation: CASSTGTAQKTQYF.

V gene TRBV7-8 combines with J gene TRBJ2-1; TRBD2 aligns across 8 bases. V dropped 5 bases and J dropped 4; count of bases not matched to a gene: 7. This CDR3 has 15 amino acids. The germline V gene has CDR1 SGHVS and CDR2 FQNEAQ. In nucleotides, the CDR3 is TGTGCCAGCAGCACCGCCAGCGGGGGATACAATGAGCAGTTCTTC. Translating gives CASSTASGGYNEQFF.

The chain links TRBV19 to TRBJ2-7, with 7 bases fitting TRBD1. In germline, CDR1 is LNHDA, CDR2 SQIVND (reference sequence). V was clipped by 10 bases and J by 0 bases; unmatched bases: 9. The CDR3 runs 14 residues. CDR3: CATRTGTVSYEQYF. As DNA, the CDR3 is TGTGCCACCCGAACCGGGACAGTCTCCTACGAGCAGTACTTC.

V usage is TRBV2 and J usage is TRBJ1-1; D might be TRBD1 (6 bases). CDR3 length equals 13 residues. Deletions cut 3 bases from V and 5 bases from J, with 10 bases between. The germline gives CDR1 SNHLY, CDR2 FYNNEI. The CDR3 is CASSDQGRTEAFF. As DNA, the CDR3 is TGTGCCAGCAGTGATCAGGGGAGGACTGAAGCTTTCTTT.